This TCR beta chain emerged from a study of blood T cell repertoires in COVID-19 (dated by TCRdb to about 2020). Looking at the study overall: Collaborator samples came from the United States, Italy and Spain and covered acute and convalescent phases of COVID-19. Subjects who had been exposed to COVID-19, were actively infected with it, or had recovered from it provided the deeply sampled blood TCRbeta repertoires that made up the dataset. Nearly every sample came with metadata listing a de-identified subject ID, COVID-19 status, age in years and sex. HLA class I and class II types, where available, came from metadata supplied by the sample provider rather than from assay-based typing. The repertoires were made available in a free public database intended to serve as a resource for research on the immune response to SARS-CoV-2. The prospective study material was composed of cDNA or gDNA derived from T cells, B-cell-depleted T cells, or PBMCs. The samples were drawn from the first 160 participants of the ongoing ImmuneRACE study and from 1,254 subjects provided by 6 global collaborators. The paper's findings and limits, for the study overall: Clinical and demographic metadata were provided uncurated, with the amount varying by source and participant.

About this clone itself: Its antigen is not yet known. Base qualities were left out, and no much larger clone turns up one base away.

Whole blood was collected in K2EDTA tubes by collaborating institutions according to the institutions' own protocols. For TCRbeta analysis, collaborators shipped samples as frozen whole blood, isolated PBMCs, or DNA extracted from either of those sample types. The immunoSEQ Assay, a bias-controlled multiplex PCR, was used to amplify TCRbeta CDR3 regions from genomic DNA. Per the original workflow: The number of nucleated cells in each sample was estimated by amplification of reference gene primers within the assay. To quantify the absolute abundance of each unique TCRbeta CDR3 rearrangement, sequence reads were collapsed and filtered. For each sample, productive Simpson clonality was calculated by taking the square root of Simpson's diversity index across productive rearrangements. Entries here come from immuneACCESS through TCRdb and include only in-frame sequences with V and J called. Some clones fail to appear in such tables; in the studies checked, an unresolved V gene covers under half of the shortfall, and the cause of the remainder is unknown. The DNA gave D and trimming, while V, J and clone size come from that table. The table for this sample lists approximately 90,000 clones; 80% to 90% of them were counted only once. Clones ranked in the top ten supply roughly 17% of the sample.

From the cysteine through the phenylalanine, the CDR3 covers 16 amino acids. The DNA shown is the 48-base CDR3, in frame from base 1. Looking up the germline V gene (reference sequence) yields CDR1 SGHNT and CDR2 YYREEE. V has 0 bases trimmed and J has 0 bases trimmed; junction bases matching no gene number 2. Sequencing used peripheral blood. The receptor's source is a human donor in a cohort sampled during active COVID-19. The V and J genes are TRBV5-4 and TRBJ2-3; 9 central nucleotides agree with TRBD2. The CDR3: CASSLGGGASTDTQYF. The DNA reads TGTGCCAGCAGCTTGGGCGGGGGGGCGAGCACAGATACGCAGTATTTT.